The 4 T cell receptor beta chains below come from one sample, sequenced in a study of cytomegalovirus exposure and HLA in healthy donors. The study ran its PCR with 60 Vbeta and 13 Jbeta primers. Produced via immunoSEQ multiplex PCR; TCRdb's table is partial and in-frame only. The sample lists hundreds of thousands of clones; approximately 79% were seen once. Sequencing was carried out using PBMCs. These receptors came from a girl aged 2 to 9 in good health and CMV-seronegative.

The CDR3 sequence is CASSRRDRPNTQTQYF. The CDR3 DNA sequence: TGTGCCAGCAGCCGTCGGGACAGGCCCAACACTCAGACCCAGTACTTC. V is TRBV5-6 and J is TRBJ2-5, with 8 nucleotides matching TRBD1. Looked up from germline, CDR1 is SGHDT and CDR2 is YYEEEE. CDR3 length: 16 amino acids. J lost 6 bases, V lost 4 bases, and 14 bases had no gene match.

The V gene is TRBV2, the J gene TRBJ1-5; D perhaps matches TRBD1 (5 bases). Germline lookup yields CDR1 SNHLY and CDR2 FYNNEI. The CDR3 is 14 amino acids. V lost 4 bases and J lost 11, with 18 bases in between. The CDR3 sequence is CASSVTRVSQAQHF. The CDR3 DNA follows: TGTGCCAGCAGTGTAACCAGGGTAAGCCAAGCCCAGCATTTT.

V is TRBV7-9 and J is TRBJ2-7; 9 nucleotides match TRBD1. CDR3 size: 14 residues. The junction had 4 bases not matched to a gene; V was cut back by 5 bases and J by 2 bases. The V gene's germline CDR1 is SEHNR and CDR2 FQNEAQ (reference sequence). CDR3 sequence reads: CASSRGQGTYEQYF. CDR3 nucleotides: TGTGCCAGCAGCCGTGGACAGGGGACCTACGAGCAGTACTTC.

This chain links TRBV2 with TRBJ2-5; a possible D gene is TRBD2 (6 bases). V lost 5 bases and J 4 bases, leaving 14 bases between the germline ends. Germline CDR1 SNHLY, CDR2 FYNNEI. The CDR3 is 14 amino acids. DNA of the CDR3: TGTGCCAGCAGTCCCCTGTCGGAGGGAGAGACCCAGTACTTC. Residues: CASSPLSEGETQYF. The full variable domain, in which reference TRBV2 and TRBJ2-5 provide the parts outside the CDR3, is EPEVTQTPSHQVTQMGQEVILRCVPISNHLYFYWYRQILGQKVEFLVSFYNNEISEKSEIFDDQFSVERPDGSNFTLKIRSTKLEDSAMYFCASSPLSEGETQYFGPGTRLLVL.